The 30 T cell receptor beta chains reported below all come from one sample, sequenced in a study of blood T cell repertoires in COVID-19 (dated by TCRdb to about 2020). The library was obtained by the immunoSEQ multiplex PCR assay. This is the immuneACCESS table as TCRdb keeps it, with only in-frame sequences that have V and J called. A part of the clones is gone; compared with another copy, unresolved V genes explain less than half, and the rest is unexplained. This sample comprises nearly 60,000 clones, 90% of them detected only once. The ten largest clones capture 10% to 15% of the sample. Input material: peripheral blood. These receptors were taken from a man in his sixties with active COVID-19.

V usage is TRBV5-1 and J usage is TRBJ2-1; the match to TRBD2 covers 14 bases. V was clipped by 4 bases and J by 9 bases; unmatched bases: 9. Per germline, CDR1 SGHRS and CDR2 YFSETQ. The CDR3 contains 16 residues. The CDR3 here is CASSPTTSGGAGEQFF. The CDR3 DNA reads as TGCGCCAGCAGCCCGACGACTAGCGGGGGGGCGGGTGAGCAGTTCTTC. The whole variable domain, filled in from reference TRBV5-1 and TRBJ2-1, reads KAGVTQTPRYLIKTRGQQVTLSCSPISGHRSVSWYQQTPGQGLQFLFEYFSETQRNKGNFPGRFSGRQFSNSRSEMNVSTLELGDSALYLCASSPTTSGGAGEQFFGPGTRLTVL.

The chain carries TRBV2 and TRBJ2-7, with TRBD1 as a possible D gene (5 bases). Germline CDR1 reads SNHLY; CDR2 reads FYNNEI. The CDR3 has 13 amino acids. Trimming removed 1 base at V and 2 bases at J, with 6 bases between. CDR3 loop: CASSEGQTYEQYF. The CDR3 DNA reads as TGTGCCAGCAGTGAAGGACAGACCTACGAGCAGTACTTC.

V and J are TRBV29-1 and TRBJ1-1; D is uncertain. This CDR3 region has 11 residues. Germline values: CDR1 SQVTM, CDR2 ANQGSEA. V lost 4 bases to trimming and J lost 0 bases, with 3 bases between them. CDR3 nucleotide sequence: TGCAGCGTTGGGCTGAACACTGAAGCTTTCTTT. Translated: CSVGLNTEAFF.

The chain employs TRBV29-1 and TRBJ1-2; 9 bases agree with TRBD1. The V segment lost 5 bases and the J segment 6 bases; nucleotides outside the gene matches: 10. This CDR3 is 14 amino acids long. Germline V CDR1 and CDR2: SQVTM, ANQGSEA. The CDR3: CSVSFTGGAHGYTF. The CDR3 coding sequence is TGCAGCGTTTCCTTCACAGGGGGCGCGCATGGCTACACCTTC.

This clone was seen once. This chain links TRBV28 with TRBJ2-3, with TRBD2 as a possible D gene (5 bases). The CDR3 extends over 11 amino acids. The germline V and J ends were trimmed by 2 bases and 10 bases, with 7 bases remaining between them. Germline assignment: CDR1 MDHEN and CDR2 SYDVKM. Here the CDR3 DNA reads TGTGCCAGCAGTTTAGGGAGCTCGCAGTATTTT. The encoded protein is CASSLGSSQYF.

The rearrangement joins TRBV7-3 to TRBJ2-6; D gene uncertain. Germline V lookup: CDR1 SGHTA, CDR2 FQGTGA. The ends were cut back, 5 bases at V and 0 bases at J, with 11 bases in the middle. This CDR3 is 16 amino acids long. DNA for the CDR3: TGTGCCAGCAGCCCCGGGTTGAGCTCTGGGGCCAACGTCCTGACTTTC. It codes for CASSPGLSSGANVLTF.

The J gene is TRBJ2-7, the V gene TRBV28, with 7 bases that match TRBD2. This CDR3 is 13 amino acids long. The germline gives CDR1 MDHEN, CDR2 SYDVKM. V lost 6 bases, J lost 3 bases, and 5 bases stayed unmatched. The CDR3 DNA is TGTGCCAGCAGAGCTAGCGGCCGCTACGAGCAGTACTTC. This translates into CASRASGRYEQYF.

In DNA form, the CDR3 reads TGTGCCAGCAGCCAAGATAATTTCCTAGAGCAGTACTTC. Translating gives CASSQDNFLEQYF. The chain carries TRBV3-1 (or the pseudogene TRBV3-2) and TRBJ2-7; D is unclear. Trimming removed 0 bases at V and 7 bases at J, with 10 bases between. From germline, CDR1 is LGHDT and CDR2 YNNKEL (reference sequence). The CDR3 loop spans 13 amino acids.

J is TRBJ2-3 and V is TRBV7-9; D is undetermined. Germline assignment: CDR1 SEHNR and CDR2 FQNEAQ (reference sequence). Trimming took off 4 bases at V and 4 bases at J, with 18 bases between the two ends. The CDR3 length is 16 residues. The CDR3 sequence: CASSSLVRVGSDTQYF. The CDR3 nucleotides are TGTGCCAGCAGCTCCTTAGTACGTGTCGGTTCAGATACGCAGTATTTT.

This rearrangement joins TRBV29-1 to TRBJ1-4; D unclear. The CDR3 length is 13 residues. Germline-derived CDR1 and CDR2 are SQVTM and ANQGSEA. Trimming shortened V by 4 bases and J by 3 bases, and 9 bases separated the two germline ends. The CDR3 sequence: CSVGERANEKLFF. In DNA, the CDR3 is TGCAGCGTTGGTGAGAGAGCTAATGAAAAACTGTTTTTT.

The DNA for the CDR3 is TGCGCCAGCAGCCAAGATTCTTCGAGCGGTTACGAGCAGTACTTC. Its protein is CASSQDSSSGYEQYF. V gene TRBV4-1 combines with J gene TRBJ2-7; TRBD2 is a possible D gene (5 bases). The CDR3 runs 15 residues. Germline V gives CDR1 MGHRA, CDR2 YSYEKL. Trimming shortened V by 0 bases and J by 4 bases, and 13 bases separated the two germline ends.

The CDR3 DNA sequence: TGTGCCAGCAGTTTTCCAACTAGCGGGGGTCTCTTAAAAGAGTCGTATTTT. Amino acid sequence: CASSFPTSGGLLKESYF. The chain has TRBV28 and TRBJ2-3; 11 bases line up with TRBD2. In germline, CDR1 is MDHEN, CDR2 SYDVKM. The CDR3 sequence is 17 residues long. With 3 bases clipped from V and 14 bases from J, the junction kept 19 bases outside the gene matches.

Worth noting for this clone: Germline and junction disagree at one end, which may indicate a read error. V usage is TRBV7-7 and J usage is TRBJ2-2; 7 bases are a match to TRBD1. The germline V gene has CDR1 SSHAT and CDR2 FNYEAQ (reference sequence). This CDR3 region has 15 residues. The CDR3: CASSFGDRNTGELFF. CDR3 nucleotide sequence: TGTGCTAGCAGCTTTGGGGACAGAAACACCGGGGAGCTGTTTTTT.

CDR3 protein: CARSSHQNPIEQYF. The CDR3, as DNA: TGTGCCAGAAGCTCCCACCAAAACCCTATCGAGCAGTACTTC. This chain links TRBV5-3 with TRBJ2-7; D unclear. TRBV5-3 qualifies as an ORF whose function is uncertain. The CDR3 is 14 residues long. Trimming stripped 3 bases from V and 6 bases from J, with 16 bases between.

This clone was seen once. This chain connects TRBV18 to TRBJ1-5; D perhaps matches TRBD1 (5 bases). Germline V lookup: CDR1 KGHSH, CDR2 LQKENI. The CDR3 has 14 residues. The germline V and J ends were trimmed by 4 bases and 5 bases, with 12 bases remaining between them. CDR3 DNA sequence: TGTGCCAGCTCACTGCCCGGGGGATATCAGCCCCAGCATTTT. Residues: CASSLPGGYQPQHF. The full variable domain, rest sourced from reference TRBV18 and TRBJ1-5, is NAGVMQNPRHLVRRRGQEARLRCSPMKGHSHVYWYRQLPEEGLKFMVYLQKENIIDESGMPKERFSAEFPKEGPSILRIQQVVRGDSAAYFCASSLPGGYQPQHFGDGTRLSIL.

This clone was seen a single time. The J gene is TRBJ2-1, the V gene TRBV19; 7 bases agree with TRBD2. Trimming at V came to 4 bases and at J to 5 bases, leaving 5 bases not matched to a gene. The CDR3 has 14 amino acids. CDR1 is LNHDA, CDR2 SQIVND, per germline (reference sequence). CDR3 protein: CASSNLAGNNEQFF. Written as DNA, the CDR3 is TGTGCCAGTAGTAATTTAGCGGGCAACAATGAGCAGTTCTTC.

The V and J genes are TRBV6-1 and TRBJ1-6; D may be TRBD1 (6 bases). CDR3 length: 15 residues. The germline V gene has CDR1 MNHNS and CDR2 SASEGT. Between the trimmed V and J ends, which lost 1 base and 7 bases, there was a span of 11 bases. This CDR3 is CASSEVGQGNSPLHF. The CDR3 DNA is TGTGCCAGCAGTGAAGTAGGGCAGGGGAATTCACCCCTCCACTTT.

This clone was seen a single time. The V and J genes are TRBV18 and TRBJ2-5, with 8 bases aligning to TRBD2. CDR3 length: 18 residues. The V gene end was trimmed by 2 bases and the J gene end by 5 bases; junction bases not matched to a gene: 16. Per germline, CDR1 KGHSH and CDR2 LQKENI. CDR3 in DNA: TGTGCCAGCTCACCATCCTCCCCTTCCGGGAGGGCCGTGGAGACCCAGTACTTC. Translated: CASSPSSPSGRAVETQYF.

This chain joins TRBV6-5 and TRBJ2-7, with D tentatively TRBD1 (5 bases). Trimming pared 2 bases from V and 3 bases from J, leaving 11 bases between. This CDR3 region has 14 residues. Germline values: CDR1 MNHEY, CDR2 SVGAGI. Here the CDR3 DNA reads TGTGCCAGCAGTTACGACAGTCCAGACTACGAGCAGTACTTC. Residues: CASSYDSPDYEQYF.

The chain combines TRBV5-1 with TRBJ2-1; D might be TRBD2 (5 bases). The CDR3 runs 14 residues. V shed 2 bases and J shed 0 bases, with 6 bases lying between them. In germline, CDR1 is SGHRS, CDR2 YFSETQ. CDR3 nucleotides: TGCGCCAGCAGCTTCGGGGACTCCTACAATGAGCAGTTCTTC. Translating gives CASSFGDSYNEQFF.

The chain couples TRBV6-5 to TRBJ2-7, with a weak D call TRBD1 (6 bases). This CDR3 is 14 amino acids long. V dropped 7 bases and J dropped 2 bases, with 15 bases sitting between them. Germline-derived CDR1 and CDR2 are MNHEY and SVGAGI. The CDR3 DNA reads as TGTGCCAGCAACAAACAGGGTCCCCCCTACGAGCAGTACTTC. Amino acids: CASNKQGPPYEQYF.

The chain couples TRBV7-2 to TRBJ1-2; tentative D call: TRBD1 (5 bases). Trimming shortened V by 5 bases and J by 3 bases, and 10 bases separated the two germline ends. Germline V lookup: CDR1 SGHTA, CDR2 FQGNSA. The CDR3 consists of 13 residues. The CDR3: CASSPGGDYGYTF. DNA for the CDR3: TGTGCCAGCAGCCCAGGAGGGGACTATGGCTACACCTTC.

The rearrangement links TRBV5-4 to TRBJ2-1, with D unresolved. CDR3 length: 14 amino acids. The germline V gene has CDR1 SGHNT and CDR2 YYREEE (reference sequence). Trimming removed 0 bases from V and 0 bases from J, with 4 bases in between. This CDR3 is CASSLVSSYNEQFF. In nucleotides, the CDR3 is TGTGCCAGCAGCTTGGTTAGCTCCTACAATGAGCAGTTCTTC. Full variable domain (remainder filled in from reference TRBV5-4 and TRBJ2-1): ETGVTQSPTHLIKTRGQQVTLRCSSQSGHNTVSWYQQALGQGPQFIFQYYREEENGRGNFPPRFSGLQFPNYSSELNVNALELDDSALYLCASSLVSSYNEQFFGPGTRLTVL.

CDR3 amino acids: CASSQFNPRGTEQFF. The CDR3 DNA sequence: TGTGCCAGCAGCCAATTTAACCCTCGGGGGACTGAGCAGTTCTTC. The genes are TRBV16 and TRBJ2-1; possibly TRBD2 for D (6 bases). Trimming took 1 base from V and 9 from J, leaving 16 bases between them. The CDR3 runs to 15 residues. Germline values: CDR1 KGHSY, CDR2 FQNENV. Full variable domain (outside the CDR3, taken from reference TRBV16 and TRBJ2-1): GEEVAQTPKHLVRGEGQKAKLYCAPIKGHSYVFWYQQVLKNEFKFLISFQNENVFDETGMPKERFSAKCLPNSPCSLEIQATKLEDSAVYFCASSQFNPRGTEQFFGPGTRLTVL.

The chain uses TRBV24-1 and TRBJ2-1, with 7 bases that match TRBD1. The trim removed 5 bases at V and 10 bases at J, leaving 7 bases unmatched. Germline values: CDR1 KGHDR, CDR2 SFDVKD. The CDR3 loop spans 13 amino acids. DNA for the CDR3: TGTGCCACCAGTGCAGGGGGTCTGGAAGAGCAGTTCTTC. It is translated as CATSAGGLEEQFF.

This chain links TRBV2 with TRBJ2-5; no firm D call. V gave up 6 bases and J gave up 0 bases, with 5 bases separating them. Per the germline V gene, CDR1 is SNHLY and CDR2 is FYNNEI. The CDR3 runs 12 residues. The CDR3 coding sequence is TGTGCCAGCAGAAACAACCAAGAGACCCAGTACTTC. Amino acid sequence: CASRNNQETQYF.

This chain joins TRBV14 and TRBJ2-5; 9 bases are a match to TRBD2. CDR1 is SGHDN, CDR2 FVKESK, per germline. CDR3 size: 13 residues. Germline trimming cut 6 bases from V and 4 bases from J; bases unmatched to any gene: 3. CDR3 sequence reads: CASSLAGPETQYF. The CDR3 bases are TGTGCCAGCAGTCTAGCGGGACCAGAGACCCAGTACTTC.

The table lists this clone with a count of one. The chain has TRBV9 and TRBJ2-2; 10 bases fit TRBD2. From germline, CDR1 is SGDLS and CDR2 YYNGEE. The V segment lost 0 bases and the J segment 0 bases; nucleotides outside the gene matches: 5. This CDR3 has 18 residues. This CDR3 reads CASSVVSSGGSNTGELFF. The CDR3 nucleotides read TGTGCCAGCAGCGTAGTGTCTAGCGGGGGTTCGAACACCGGGGAGCTGTTTTTT.

V is TRBV7-2 and J is TRBJ2-1; 7 bases fit TRBD2. With V trimmed by 2 bases and J by 10 bases, 8 bases remained unmatched. Looked up from germline, CDR1 is SGHTA and CDR2 is FQGNSA. The CDR3 contains 14 residues. The chain's CDR3 is CASSLRGSWREQFF. CDR3 bases: TGTGCCAGCAGCTTACGCGGGAGTTGGCGGGAGCAGTTCTTC. Supplemented by reference TRBV7-2 and TRBJ2-1, the full variable domain reads GAGVSQSPSNKVTEKGKDVELRCDPISGHTALYWYRQSLGQGLEFLIYFQGNSAPDKSGLPSDRFSAERTGGSVSTLTIQRTQQEDSAVYLCASSLRGSWREQFFGPGTRLTVL.

The genes are TRBV25-1 and TRBJ2-1, with TRBD2 as a possible D gene (5 bases). V lost 7 bases, J lost 7 bases, and 23 bases lay in between. The length of the CDR3 is 16 residues. CDR1 and CDR2 (germline): MGHDK, SYGVNS. The CDR3 DNA follows: TGTGCCAGCACCAAAGGCGACTACCCTACGTGGAATGAGCAGTTCTTC. Protein: CASTKGDYPTWNEQFF.